The rows below give T cell receptor beta chains drawn from one sample of a study of cytomegalovirus exposure and HLA in healthy donors. Profiled with immunoSEQ multiplex PCR; TCRdb holds only in-frame clones, not every one. This table has 45,000 to 60,000 clones, over 70% appearing once. Sequencing was carried out using PBMCs. The receptors were gathered from a man in his late teens or twenties in good health and CMV-seronegative. The CDR3 runs from the conserved cysteine through the conserved F or W. Each record gives: clone size, J gene, V gene, D gene, CDR3 protein, CDR3 DNA. D genes are given only for firm matches. Clone size, where shown, is once, few, many, or a class for clones that have expanded.

NA TRBJ1-1 TRBV29-1 NA CSVEAGGDTEAFF TGCAGCGTTGAAGCCGGGGGGGACACTGAAGCTTTCTTT
NA TRBJ1-5 TRBV6-1 TRBD1 CASRQDRGGQPQHF TGTGCCAGCAGACAGGACAGGGGAGGTCAGCCCCAGCATTTT
few TRBJ2-5 TRBV25-1 NA CASSKGGLETQYF TGTGCCAGCAGTAAGGGGGGGTTAGAGACCCAGTACTTC
NA TRBJ1-5 TRBV6-1 NA CASKESGVFNQPQHF TGTGCCAGCAAAGAGTCAGGGGTTTTCAATCAGCCCCAGCATTTT
once TRBJ2-5 TRBV7-2 NA CASSLKRTVQETQYF TGTGCCAGCAGCCTAAAGCGGACAGTTCAAGAGACCCAGTACTTC
NA TRBJ2-5 TRBV5-1 NA CASSLASSSPQETQYF TGCGCCAGCAGCTTGGCCTCTAGCTCCCCCCAAGAGACCCAGTACTTC
few TRBJ1-2 TRBV12-2 NA CASRLGGSSYGYTF TGTGCAAGTCGCTTGGGGGGTTCCTCCTATGGCTACACCTTC
NA TRBJ1-1 TRBV6-5 TRBD1 CASSSSQGGYTEAFF TGTGCCAGCAGTTCCTCACAGGGGGGGTATACTGAAGCTTTCTTT
NA TRBJ2-3 TRBV6-5 TRBD2 CASSYAGGGQMDTQYF TGTGCCAGCAGTTACGCGGGGGGTGGCCAAATGGATACGCAGTATTTT
NA TRBJ1-6 TRBV5-4 TRBD1 CASSLGQGASTDLDSPLHF TGTGCCAGCAGCTTGGGACAGGGGGCCTCGACGGACCTTGATTCACCCCTCCACTTT
NA TRBJ2-1 TRBV9 TRBD1 CASGRQGRSDNEQFF TGTGCCAGCGGACGACAGGGTAGGTCAGACAATGAGCAGTTCTTC
NA TRBJ2-3 TRBV10-3 NA CAISGDSDTQYF TGTGCCATCAGTGGGGACTCGGATACGCAGTATTTT
NA TRBJ2-7 TRBV30 TRBD1 CASLDRGQNEQYF TGTGCCTCCCTTGACAGGGGGCAGAACGAGCAGTACTTC
NA TRBJ2-7 TRBV29-1 TRBD1 CSVLAAGGSLYEQYF TGCAGCGTCCTCGCGGCAGGGGGTTCCCTCTACGAGCAGTACTTC
NA TRBJ2-2 TRBV25-1 NA CASRQGLNTGELFF TGTGCCAGCAGACAGGGCCTAAACACCGGGGAGCTGTTTTTT
NA TRBJ2-7 TRBV10-3 TRBD2 CAISESRLAGGEQYF TGTGCCATCAGTGAGTCGAGGCTAGCGGGAGGCGAGCAGTACTTC
NA TRBJ2-3 TRBV6-1 NA CASSERADTQYF TGTGCCAGCAGTGAACGGGCAGATACGCAGTATTTT
NA TRBJ2-7 TRBV5-1 TRBD2 CASSLAAGGPGEQYF TGCGCCAGCAGCTTGGCCGCGGGAGGGCCGGGTGAGCAGTACTTC
NA TRBJ1-3 TRBV10-3 TRBD1 CAISGQQGAGNTIYF TGTGCCATCAGTGGACAACAGGGGGCTGGAAACACCATATATTTT
NA TRBJ1-2 TRBV10-3 NA CAISQKKGSYGYTF TGTGCCATCAGTCAAAAAAAGGGGTCCTATGGCTACACCTTC
NA TRBJ2-1 TRBV29-1 NA CSVGRTNEQFF TGCAGCGTTGGCCGGACTAATGAGCAGTTCTTC
few TRBJ2-7 TRBV5-4 NA CASSEGLVQYF TGTGCCAGCAGCGAAGGACTCGTCCAGTACTTC
NA TRBJ2-3 TRBV6-4 NA CASSQGPFTDTQYF TGTGCCAGCAGTCAGGGGCCCTTTACAGATACGCAGTATTTT
NA TRBJ1-5 TRBV4-1 TRBD1 CASSHPRGQGGRQPQHF TGCGCCAGCAGCCACCCGCGGGGACAGGGGGGCCGGCAGCCCCAGCATTTT
NA TRBJ1-2 TRBV7-2 NA CASSPRTAASGYTF TGTGCCAGCAGCCCGAGGACAGCGGCTTCTGGCTACACCTTC
NA TRBJ2-7 TRBV7-2 NA CASSPLGPYEQYF TGTGCCAGCAGCCCCTTGGGCCCCTACGAGCAGTACTTC
NA TRBJ2-5 TRBV13 NA CASSSLVGELYF TGTGCCAGCAGCTCATTAGTCGGGGAATTGTACTTC
NA TRBJ1-5 TRBV6-5 NA CATRRGGNQPQHF TGTGCCACCCGGAGGGGCGGCAATCAGCCCCAGCATTTT
NA TRBJ1-2 TRBV9 TRBD1 CASSVDRGDYGYTF TGTGCCAGCAGCGTAGACAGGGGGGACTATGGCTACACCTTC
NA TRBJ1-4 TRBV28 NA CASSSLFLPNEKLFF TGTGCCAGCAGTTCCCTCTTTCTCCCTAATGAAAAACTGTTTTTT
NA TRBJ1-2 TRBV9 TRBD1 CASSEDSTGAYGYTF TGTGCCAGCAGCGAAGACTCCACAGGGGCCTATGGCTACACCTTC
NA TRBJ2-1 TRBV4-3 TRBD2 CASSQEVSSGRAFEQFF TGCGCCAGCAGCCAAGAGGTATCTAGCGGGAGGGCCTTTGAGCAGTTCTTC
once TRBJ2-7 TRBV6-5 TRBD2 CASSRTSGRMREQYF TGTGCCAGCAGTCGGACTAGCGGGAGGATGCGGGAGCAGTACTTC
once TRBJ2-1 TRBV6-5 TRBD1 CASSYLGQGENEQFF TGTGCCAGCAGTTACCTGGGGCAGGGGGAAAATGAGCAGTTCTTC
NA TRBJ2-7 TRBV27 NA CASGGHYEQYF TGTGCCAGCGGCGGGCACTACGAGCAGTACTTC
NA TRBJ2-7 TRBV6-5 NA CASRRQAPYEQYF TGTGCCAGCAGGAGACAGGCCCCCTACGAGCAGTACTTC
NA TRBJ1-5 TRBV6-1 NA CASTLVHSGNQPQHF TGTGCCAGCACGCTGGTACATAGCGGTAATCAGCCCCAGCATTTT
NA TRBJ2-7 TRBV4-2 TRBD2 CASSQELAGVSYEQYF TGTGCCAGCAGCCAGGAACTAGCGGGAGTTTCCTACGAGCAGTACTTC
NA TRBJ2-3 TRBV4-3 TRBD2 CASSPKEPTSGTTDTQYF TGCGCCAGCAGCCCCAAAGAACCGACTAGCGGGACTACAGATACGCAGTATTTT